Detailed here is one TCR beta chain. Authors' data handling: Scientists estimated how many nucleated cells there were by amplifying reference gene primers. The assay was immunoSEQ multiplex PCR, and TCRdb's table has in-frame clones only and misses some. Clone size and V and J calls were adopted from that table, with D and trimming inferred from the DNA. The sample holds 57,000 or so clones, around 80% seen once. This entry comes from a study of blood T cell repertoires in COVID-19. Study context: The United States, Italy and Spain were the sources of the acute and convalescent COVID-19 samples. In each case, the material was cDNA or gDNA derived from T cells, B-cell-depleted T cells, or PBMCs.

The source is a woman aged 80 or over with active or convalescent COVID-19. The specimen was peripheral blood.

For the CDR3, the DNA is TGCGCCAGCAGCTCCGGGACTAGCACAAACATTCAGTACTTC. It codes for CASSSGTSTNIQYF. The rearrangement joins TRBV10-1 to TRBJ2-4; TRBD2 agrees at 9 bases. Germline lookup yields CDR1 WNHNN and CDR2 SYGVQD (reference sequence). Trimming at V came to 6 bases and at J to 6 bases, leaving 6 bases not matched to a gene. The CDR3 consists of 14 residues.